The clone carrying this T cell receptor (beta chain) showed up just a few times. Its cognate antigen is unknown. The data are from a study of blood T cells in healthy people across ages. Findings of the study overall: Long-lived donors exceeded aged donors in naive CD4+ cells and diversity.

Donors were systemically healthy Caucasian individuals from Russia aged roughly 6 to 100 years. It was around 10 milliliters of peripheral blood that were drawn from each donor. Germline loops: CDR1 MNHEY, CDR2 SVGEGT. Trimming removed 10 bases at V and 7 bases at J, with 17 bases between. CDR3 length equals 13 residues. With a J-beta primer mix and a sample-barcoded 5' primer, a second PCR ran 7 to 11 cycles. Researchers report that a template-switch adaptor with 12 random nucleotides tagged each cDNA molecule. TCRdb reprocessed the 5' RACE reads with MiXCR, giving one entry per CDR3 protein. The sample lists about 1.6 million distinct CDR3 sequences, roughly 32% occurring once.

This clonotype was obtained from a young woman in good health. V and J are TRBV6-2 or TRBV6-3 and TRBJ2-4, with D perhaps matching TRBD2 (6 bases). The source material was blood. The CDR3 DNA is TGTGCCACCTCGGGACTCGGACGGAACATTCAGTACTTC. Translating gives CATSGLGRNIQYF.